Listed below are T cell receptor beta chains from one sample, sequenced in a study of T cells after yellow fever vaccination. MiXCR, applied by TCRdb to the 5' RACE reads, yields one record per CDR3 protein. The top ten hold 3.2% of the sample, which has about 220,000 distinct CDR3 sequences, approximately 3% seen once. This sample comprised CD4+ T cells sorted from PBMCs, obtained 10 days after the yellow fever booster vaccination. The receptors were gathered from a man between 18 and 35 years old who received the YFV17D yellow fever vaccine. Each CDR3 is given with its conserved first and last residue. D genes are given only for firm matches. Not all rows give a size; the values are once, few, many and, for expanded clones, a class.

>TRBV10-3|TRBJ2-7|TRBD1|-
CAISGTQDRGPGEQYF
TGTGCCATCAGTGGGACCCAGGACAGGGGGCCTGGCGAGCAGTACTTC
>TRBV29-1|TRBJ2-3|-|few
CSVARVGGAADTQYF
TGCAGCGTTGCCCGCGTGGGGGGGGCCGCAGATACGCAGTATTTT
>TRBV4-3|TRBJ1-4|-|few
CASSLDSYNEKLFF
TGCGCCAGCAGCCTCGACAGTTACAATGAAAAACTGTTTTTT
>TRBV30|TRBJ2-3|TRBD2|few
CAWTSKRGGLGWTDTQYF
TGTGCCTGGACCTCTAAGCGGGGGGGCTTAGGTTGGACAGATACGCAGTATTTT
>TRBV29-1|TRBJ2-3|TRBD2|many
CSVAGGTDTQYF
TGCAGCGTAGCGGGGGGCACAGATACGCAGTATTTT
>TRBV7-2|TRBJ1-5|-|many
CASSSLGHQPQHF
TGTGCCAGCAGCTCGCTAGGGCATCAGCCCCAGCATTTT
>TRBV7-2|TRBJ2-2|-|few
CASSLGYWELFF
TGTGCCAGCAGCTTAGGGTATTGGGAGCTGTTTTTT
>TRBV18|TRBJ2-1|-|few
CASSPGGGGEQFF
TGTGCCAGCTCACCAGGAGGGGGCGGTGAGCAGTTCTTC
>TRBV6-2/TRBV6-3|TRBJ2-2|TRBD1|many
CASRHTGVTGELFF
TGTGCCAGCAGACACACAGGGGTCACCGGGGAGCTGTTTTTT
>TRBV6-2/TRBV6-3|TRBJ1-5|-|few
CASSSIGRLSNQPQHF
TGTGCCAGCAGTTCCATTGGACGGCTTAGCAATCAGCCCCAGCATTTT
>TRBV20-1|TRBJ1-5|-|-
CSAKVGDQPQHF
TGCAGCGCGAAGGTCGGGGATCAGCCCCAGCATTTT
>TRBV13|TRBJ2-5|-|-
CASSLGLADETQYF
TGTGCCAGCAGCTTAGGCCTCGCTGACGAGACCCAGTACTTC
>TRBV7-2|TRBJ2-1|-|few
CASSLNLGTSYNEQFF
TGTGCCAGCAGCTTAAACTTAGGGACGTCCTACAATGAGCAGTTCTTC
>TRBV6-2/TRBV6-3|TRBJ1-6|TRBD1|few
CASTWTGYSPLHF
TGTGCCAGCACCTGGACAGGGTATTCACCCCTCCACTTT
>TRBV4-3|TRBJ2-5|-|many
CASSLRRGIGETQYF
TGCGCCAGCAGCCTCAGACGGGGGATAGGCGAGACCCAGTACTTC
>TRBV5-1|TRBJ1-2|-|-
CASSFFTPQGGYTF
TGCGCCAGCAGCTTCTTCACCCCCCAGGGGGGCTACACCTTC
>TRBV7-6|TRBJ2-7|TRBD2|few
CASGTGTSGDEQYF
TGTGCCAGCGGAACCGGGACTAGCGGCGACGAGCAGTACTTC
>TRBV12-3/TRBV12-4|TRBJ2-5|-|many
CASSFLASRSETQYF
TGTGCCAGCAGTTTTTTGGCTAGCCGATCAGAGACCCAGTACTTC
>TRBV4-1|TRBJ2-2|TRBD2|many
CASSLRGGTGELFF
TGCGCCAGCAGCCTGCGGGGGGGAACCGGGGAGCTGTTTTTT
>TRBV5-1|TRBJ2-2|-|many
CATSPSSGFTGELFF
TGCGCCACCTCTCCATCCTCGGGGTTCACCGGGGAGCTGTTTTTT
>TRBV21-1|TRBJ1-5|-|-
CASSTPVGREVNQPQHF
TGTGCCAGCAGCACCCCCGTGGGCAGGGAAGTCAATCAGCCCCAGCATTTT
>TRBV5-4|TRBJ2-7|TRBD2|-
CASSPAGGVSSYEQYF
TGTGCCAGCAGCCCAGCGGGGGGCGTTAGCTCCTACGAGCAGTACTTC
>TRBV28|TRBJ1-4|-|-
CASSLFRANEKLFF
TGTGCCAGCAGTTTATTTAGAGCTAATGAAAAACTGTTTTTT
>TRBV10-3|TRBJ2-3|TRBD2|few
CATRTSGGGTDTQYF
TGTGCCACCCGGACTAGCGGGGGGGGAACAGATACGCAGTATTTT
>TRBV5-1|TRBJ2-5|TRBD2|many
CASRRSPSGGDQETQYF
TGCGCCAGCAGGCGTAGTCCTAGCGGGGGGGACCAAGAGACCCAGTACTTC
>TRBV18|TRBJ1-6|-|few
CASSPGGMQYSPLHF
TGTGCCAGCTCACCCGGTGGGATGCAGTATTCACCCCTCCACTTT
>TRBV7-7|TRBJ2-2|TRBD1|many
CASSIDRGTGELFF
TGTGCCAGCAGCATAGACAGGGGAACCGGGGAGCTGTTTTTT
>TRBV11-1|TRBJ2-5|TRBD1|many
CASSRSGTGQETQYF
TGTGCCAGCAGCCGTTCCGGGACAGGACAAGAGACCCAGTACTTC